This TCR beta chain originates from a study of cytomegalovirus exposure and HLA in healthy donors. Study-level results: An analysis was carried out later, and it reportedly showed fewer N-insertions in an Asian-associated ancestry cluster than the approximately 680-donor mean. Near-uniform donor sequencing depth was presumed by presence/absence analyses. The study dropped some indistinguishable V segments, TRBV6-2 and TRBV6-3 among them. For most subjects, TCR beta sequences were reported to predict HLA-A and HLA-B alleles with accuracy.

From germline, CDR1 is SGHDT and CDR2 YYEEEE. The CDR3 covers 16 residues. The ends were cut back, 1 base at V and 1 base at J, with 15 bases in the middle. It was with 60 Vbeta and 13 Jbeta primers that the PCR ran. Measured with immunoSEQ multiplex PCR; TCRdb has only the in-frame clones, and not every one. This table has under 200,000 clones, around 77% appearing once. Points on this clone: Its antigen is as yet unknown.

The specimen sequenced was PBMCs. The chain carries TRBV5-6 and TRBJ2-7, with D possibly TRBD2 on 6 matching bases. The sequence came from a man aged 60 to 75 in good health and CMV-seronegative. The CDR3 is CASSLLGTGGSYEQYF. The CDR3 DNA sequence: TGTGCCAGCAGCTTGCTCGGGACCGGGGGTTCCTACGAGCAGTACTTC.